A single TCR beta chain is shown here with its context. No cognate antigen has been identified for it. No quality values exist for individual bases; no much larger clone is one base distant. The CDR3 numbers 16 residues from cysteine through phenylalanine. The DNA shown is the 48-base CDR3, in frame from base 1. V and J are truncated by 0 bases and 0 bases respectively, leaving an intervening sequence of 10 bases. From a lookup of the germline V gene, CDR1 and CDR2 are SGHRS and YFSETQ. The entry originates in a study of glioma-infiltrating T cells after dendritic cell vaccination listed by TCRdb under 2016. Notes on the research overall: A cohort of 15 or so glioblastoma patients from Phase I and II dendritic cell vaccination trials was included, of whom 9 were newly diagnosed and 6 had recurrent disease. The vaccine consisted of monocyte-derived dendritic cells cultured seven to eight days with IL-4 and GM-CSF, then pulsed overnight with autologous tumor lysate. Survival after dendritic cell vaccination was correlated with TCR sequencing metrics, including TIL content and tumor-blood repertoire overlap. Tumor-infiltrating lymphocyte content was quantified and tumor and blood repertoires were compared in dendritic cell-vaccinated glioblastoma patients by deep sequencing of TCR beta CDR3 regions. Autologous tumor lysate-pulsed dendritic cell vaccination was administered to the patients between about 2003 and 2013. Each patient was given three intradermal dendritic cell vaccine injections, spaced two weeks apart, in the arm below the axilla. Findings and caveats that apply to the study as a whole: The TCR overlap response model with three groups was called speculative and said to need prospective validation. The cohort was small and heterogeneous, and full blood and tumor sets were available for few patients, with initial-recurrent tumor pairs available for even fewer patients. No direct relationship between TCR clonality and survival was found, suggesting a diverse polyclonal response may matter. Longer time to progression and overall survival after dendritic cell vaccination were predicted by higher estimated pretreatment TIL content.

Patients were selected on the basis of adequate residual fresh-frozen tumor tissue and more than two years of available survival data. An isocitrate dehydrogenase mutation was not carried by any of the glioblastoma patients, although molecular status was otherwise variable. PBMC collection took place before vaccination, two weeks after the third vaccination, and at tumor progression if progression occurred. Genomic DNA was extracted with the Qiagen DNeasy Blood extraction Kit. The immunoSEQ assay amplified TCRB CDR3 regions from 1.5 to 2.5 micrograms of genomic DNA, or from all available DNA when less than that amount was available. The multiplex PCR employed 60 forward primers targeting TCR V beta segments and 13 reverse primers targeting J beta segments. To estimate reads per starting template, synthetic control templates were spiked into each sample at limiting dilution. The Illumina HiSeq System generated 87 bp sequencing reads. As for the original processing: PCR and sequencing errors were removed by merging closely related sequences with a nearest neighbor algorithm. TCR overlap was defined as the percentage of unique tumor TCR beta sequences that were also found in the peripheral blood of the same patient. The table was pulled from immuneACCESS by TCRdb, which kept in-frame rearrangements only. Such tables lose some clones; where checked, under half of the loss comes from unresolved V genes, and the rest has no known cause. V and J calls and clone size are copied from that table; D and trimming were computed from the DNA. Across this sample there are roughly 96,000 clones, with around 80% seen only once. Almost 6% of the sample is in the top ten clones.

This receptor chain uses TRBV5-1 and TRBJ2-1, with the identity of the D gene unclear. This clonotype originated in a human donor with glioblastoma. Material: blood, obtained before dendritic cell vaccination. The CDR3 region reads CASSLGGSSSYNEQFF. The sequenced DNA: TGCGCCAGCAGCTTGGGTGGCTCCAGCTCCTACAATGAGCAGTTCTTC.